The 21 T cell receptor beta chains in this list originate from one sample, sequenced in a study of T cell changes during pregnancy in multiple sclerosis. Here immunoSEQ multiplex PCR was the method, and the copy in TCRdb shows in-frame clones only, minus some. Among roughly 30,000 clones listed, around 93% were seen once. The material sequenced was CD4+ T cells from peripheral blood mononuclear cells, taken in the second trimester of pregnancy. The source is a female donor with multiple sclerosis, enrolled in a pregnancy study.

The V and J genes are TRBV27 and TRBJ1-2; TRBD1 matches at 10 bases. This CDR3 contains 14 residues. Germline V CDR1 and CDR2: MNHEY, SMNVEV (reference sequence). The J segment lost 2 bases and the V segment lost 9 bases, leaving 6 bases of the junction unmatched. In nucleotides, the CDR3 is TGTGCCAGTCGGGGACAGGGGATAAACTATGGCTACACCTTC. Its protein is CASRGQGINYGYTF.

This clone was recorded once. The chain recombines TRBV12-5 with TRBJ2-3; D is possibly TRBD2 (6 bases). Germline V gene data show CDR1 as LGHNT and CDR2 as FRNRAP. The CDR3 runs 14 residues. Trimming pared 7 bases from V and 2 bases from J, leaving 13 bases between. CDR3 nucleotide sequence: TGTGCTAGTGCCATTACGGGGGACACAGATACGCAGTATTTT. Amino acids: CASAITGDTDTQYF.

This clone was counted a single time. CDR3 in amino acids: CASSKTNRGANVLTF. The CDR3 coding sequence is TGTGCCAGCAGCAAGACTAACCGTGGGGCCAACGTCCTGACTTTC. The chain carries TRBV2 and TRBJ2-6, with D perhaps matching TRBD2 (5 bases). The CDR3 sequence is 15 residues long. Trimming left V 6 bases short and J 3 bases short, with 12 bases between. The germline CDR1 and CDR2 sequences are SNHLY and FYNNEI.

The gene calls are TRBV28 and TRBJ2-6; D unresolved. V dropped 2 bases and J dropped 4 bases, with 12 bases sitting between them. The CDR3 extends over 16 amino acids. CDR1 is MDHEN and CDR2 is SYDVKM in the germline V gene. The CDR3 nucleotides read TGTGCCAGCAGTTTACATGTTGGCTCCGGGGCCAACGTCCTGACTTTC. Translated, it gives CASSLHVGSGANVLTF. Filled out from reference TRBV28 and TRBJ2-6, the complete variable domain reads DVKVTQSSRYLVKRTGEKVFLECVQDMDHENMFWYRQDPGLGLRLIYFSYDVKMKEKGDIPEGYSVSREKKERFSLILESASTNQTSMYLCASSLHVGSGANVLTFGAGSRLTVL.

The rearrangement uses TRBV7-7 and TRBJ2-5; 14 positions agree with TRBD2. The CDR3 is made up of 15 amino acids. The germline gives CDR1 SSHAT, CDR2 FNYEAQ (reference sequence). Trimming cost V 5 bases and J 5 bases; bases outside gene matches: 4. As DNA, the CDR3 is TGTGCCAGCAGCCCGGGACTAGCGGGAGCGGAGACCCAGTACTTC. It codes for CASSPGLAGAETQYF.

The chain uses TRBV14 and TRBJ1-4; 8 bases align to TRBD1. There are 17 residues in the CDR3. The V segment lost 6 bases and the J segment 0 bases; nucleotides outside the gene matches: 9. Germline loops: CDR1 SGHDN, CDR2 FVKESK. The CDR3 reads CASSASRGRTTNEKLFF. CDR3 DNA: TGTGCCAGCAGTGCTTCCAGGGGGCGTACAACTAATGAAAAACTGTTTTTT.

The chain combines TRBV30 with TRBJ1-5, with a weak D call TRBD1 (6 bases). Germline V lookup: CDR1 GTSNPN, CDR2 SVGIG (reference sequence). Trimming removed 0 bases from V and 5 bases from J, with 14 bases in between. CDR3 size: 15 residues. The DNA for the CDR3 is TGTGCCTGGAGTGTAGGGGGGGGTGGATATCAGCCCCAGCATTTT. Translated: CAWSVGGGGYQPQHF.

The chain has TRBV27 and TRBJ2-7; tentative D call: TRBD2 (5 bases). CDR1 and CDR2 (germline): MNHEY, SMNVEV (reference sequence). V was clipped by 5 bases and J by 4 bases, with 12 bases between them. This CDR3 spans 13 amino acids. The CDR3 coding sequence is TGTGCCAGCAGTCTACGGACTGGATACGAGCAGTACTTC. Amino acid sequence: CASSLRTGYEQYF.

The chain joins TRBV28 to TRBJ1-4, with 9 bases fitting TRBD1. CDR3 length: 16 amino acids. V lost 6 bases, J lost 3 bases, and 8 bases stayed unmatched. Germline CDR1 reads MDHEN; CDR2 reads SYDVKM. CDR3 loop: CASRRTGGKPNEKLFF. The CDR3 nucleotides are TGTGCCAGCAGGCGCACAGGGGGCAAGCCTAATGAAAAACTGTTTTTT.

The V call is TRBV2, the J call TRBJ1-2, with D perhaps matching TRBD1 (6 bases). The germline gives CDR1 SNHLY, CDR2 FYNNEI. The CDR3 is 14 residues long. Trimming stripped 6 bases from V and 0 bases from J, with 11 bases between. The CDR3 sequence: CASRRDTTNYGYTF. The DNA of the CDR3 is TGTGCCAGCAGGAGGGACACCACTAACTATGGCTACACCTTC.

V is TRBV27 and J is TRBJ2-1; 7 bases are shared with TRBD2. Germline CDR1 and CDR2: MNHEY and SMNVEV (reference sequence). This CDR3 region has 13 residues. Germline trimming cut 3 bases from V and 6 bases from J; bases unmatched to any gene: 2. The CDR3 DNA follows: TGTGCCAGCAGTTTGGGGGGGGGCAATGAGCAGTTCTTC. Amino acids: CASSLGGGNEQFF.

This rearrangement joins TRBV11-2 to TRBJ2-1; maybe TRBD1 (5 bases). Trimming pared 7 bases from V and 5 bases from J, leaving 18 bases between. The CDR3 has 15 residues. CDR1 and CDR2 from the germline V gene are SGHAT and FQNNGV. The CDR3 is CASNSLRGLDNEQFF. For the CDR3, the DNA is TGTGCCAGCAATTCACTTAGGGGTCTAGACAATGAGCAGTTCTTC.

This sequence joins TRBV19 and TRBJ1-2; tentative D call: TRBD1 (5 bases). Germline-derived CDR1 and CDR2 are LNHDA and SQIVND (reference sequence). The CDR3 sequence is 14 residues long. The germline V and J ends were trimmed by 0 bases and 3 bases, with 8 bases remaining between them. CDR3 region: CASSIERGDYGYTF. CDR3 DNA sequence: TGTGCCAGTAGTATAGAGCGGGGGGACTATGGCTACACCTTC.

The chain couples TRBV7-8 to TRBJ2-3, with D unresolved. This CDR3 spans 11 amino acids. Trimming stripped 4 bases from V and 5 bases from J, with 4 bases between. Germline V lookup: CDR1 SGHVS, CDR2 FQNEAQ. CDR3 amino acids: CASSSQDTQYF. The DNA of the CDR3 is TGTGCCAGCAGCTCACAAGATACGCAGTATTTT.

V usage is TRBV6-5 and J usage is TRBJ2-1, with 8 positions matching TRBD1. V shed 2 bases, J shed 2 bases, and the junction held 2 bases outside the gene matches. Germline assignment: CDR1 MNHEY and CDR2 SVGAGI. This CDR3 is 15 amino acids long. As DNA, the CDR3 is TGTGCCAGCAGTTACGACAGGGGACCCTACAATGAGCAGTTCTTC. It specifies CASSYDRGPYNEQFF.

J is TRBJ2-6 and V is TRBV27, with 7 bases identical to TRBD2. The CDR3 runs 18 residues. V lost 3 bases and J lost 0; bases outside the gene matches: 8. CDR1 and CDR2 from the germline V gene are MNHEY and SMNVEV (reference sequence). The CDR3 region is CASSLGGEGASGANVLTF. CDR3 sequence (DNA): TGTGCCAGCAGTTTGGGAGGGGAAGGGGCCTCTGGGGCCAACGTCCTGACTTTC.

This clone was seen once. The chain couples TRBV18 to TRBJ2-7; TRBD1 matches at 9 bases. This CDR3 has 15 amino acids. V lost 6 bases, J lost 5 bases, and 11 bases stayed unmatched. Looked up from germline, CDR1 is KGHSH and CDR2 is LQKENI. The CDR3 is CASSTYGTGIHEQYF. The CDR3 DNA sequence: TGTGCCAGCTCTACCTACGGGACAGGGATCCACGAGCAGTACTTC.

The chain combines TRBV10-3 with TRBJ1-2, with TRBD1 matching 7 bases. V dropped 2 bases and J dropped 8; count of bases not matched to a gene: 11. Germline V gene sequence: CDR1 ENHRY, CDR2 SYGVKD. The CDR3 has 15 amino acids. CDR3 loop: CAISERSTGTEGYTF. DNA for the CDR3: TGTGCCATCAGTGAGCGATCAACCGGGACAGAAGGCTACACCTTC.

This sequence joins TRBV7-7 and TRBJ2-1; 11 bases map to TRBD2. The CDR3 covers 16 residues. The ends lost 5 bases at V and 10 bases at J; junction bases unmatched: 13. Germline loops: CDR1 SSHAT, CDR2 FNYEAQ (reference sequence). The CDR3 protein is CASSPGVAGGLGEQFF. CDR3 DNA: TGTGCCAGCAGCCCCGGGGTAGCGGGAGGGCTTGGGGAGCAGTTCTTC.

This clone occurred once. This chain connects TRBV5-4 to TRBJ1-2; 12 bases are shared with TRBD1. The germline V gene encodes CDR1 SGHNT and CDR2 YYREEE (reference sequence). V lost 4 bases to trimming and J lost 0 bases; unmatched junction nucleotides: 4. There are 16 residues in the CDR3. The CDR3 DNA sequence: TGTGCCAGCAGCGGGGGACAGGGGGCGGCTAACTATGGCTACACCTTC. It yields the protein CASSGGQGAANYGYTF. The full variable domain, with the rest looked up from reference TRBV5-4 and TRBJ1-2, is ETGVTQSPTHLIKTRGQQVTLRCSSQSGHNTVSWYQQALGQGPQFIFQYYREEENGRGNFPPRFSGLQFPNYSSELNVNALELDDSALYLCASSGGQGAANYGYTFGSGTRLTVV.

This chain joins TRBV11-1 and TRBJ2-5, with 7 bases lining up with TRBD2. CDR3 length: 16 residues. V trimming: 4 bases; J trimming: 5 bases; junction bases outside the gene matches: 13. Per germline, CDR1 SGHAT and CDR2 FQDESV (reference sequence). The CDR3 nucleotides are TGTGCCAGCAGCTCGGGCCAATCGCAGGGAGGGGAGACCCAGTACTTC. Its translation: CASSSGQSQGGETQYF. Together with reference TRBV11-1 and TRBJ2-5, the CDR3 gives the full variable domain: EAEVAQSPRYKITEKSQAVAFWCDPISGHATLYWYRQILGQGPELLVQFQDESVVDDSQLPKDRFSAERLKGVDSTLKIQPAELGDSAMYLCASSSGQSQGGETQYFGPGTRLLVL.